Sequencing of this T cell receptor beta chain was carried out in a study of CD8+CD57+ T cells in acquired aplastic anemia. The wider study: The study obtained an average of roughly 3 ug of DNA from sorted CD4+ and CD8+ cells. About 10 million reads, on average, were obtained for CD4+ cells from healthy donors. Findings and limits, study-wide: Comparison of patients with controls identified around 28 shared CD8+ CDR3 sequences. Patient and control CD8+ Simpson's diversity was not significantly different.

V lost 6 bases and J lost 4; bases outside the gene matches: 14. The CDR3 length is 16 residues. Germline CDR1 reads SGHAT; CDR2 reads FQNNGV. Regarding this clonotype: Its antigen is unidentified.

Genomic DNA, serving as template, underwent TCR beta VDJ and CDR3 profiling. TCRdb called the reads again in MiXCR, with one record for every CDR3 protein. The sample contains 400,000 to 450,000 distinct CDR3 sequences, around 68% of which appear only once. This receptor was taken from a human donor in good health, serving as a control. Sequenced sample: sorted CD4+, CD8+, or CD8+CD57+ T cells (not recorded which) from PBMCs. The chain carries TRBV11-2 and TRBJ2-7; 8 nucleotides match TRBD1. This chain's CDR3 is CASSTQLTGAGYEQYF. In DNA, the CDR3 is TGTGCCAGCAGTACCCAATTGACAGGGGCTGGGTACGAGCAGTACTTC.